These T cell receptor beta chains were read from a single sample in a study of blood T cells in healthy people across ages. TCRdb re-called the 5' RACE reads through MiXCR, storing one row per CDR3 protein. This repertoire shows some 550,000 distinct CDR3 sequences, roughly 48% found once; its top ten account for 20% to 25%. Sequencing was performed on blood. These receptors originate from an elderly man in good health. Both conserved end residues are part of each CDR3. Fields, in order: D gene, J gene, clone size, V gene, CDR3 DNA, CDR3 protein. The D gene is left open where the match is weak. Size values are once, few and many counts, or a class for expanded clones, and some rows have none.

>TRBD2|TRBJ2-7|many|TRBV6-5
TGTGCCAGCAGTTACTCGAGCAGGGCAAAGCGGGATTCTTCCTACGAGCAGTACTTC
CASSYSSRAKRDSSYEQYF
>TRBD2|TRBJ2-1|few|TRBV5-1
TGCGCCAGCAGCTTGCAAGCGGGACTCAGCTCCTACAATGAGCAGTTCTTC
CASSLQAGLSSYNEQFF
>TRBD1|TRBJ2-7|-|TRBV4-1
TGCGCCAGCAGCCCGTTGATTAGGACAGGGGGCGGCGAGCAGTACTTC
CASSPLIRTGGGEQYF
>TRBD1|TRBJ2-2|once|TRBV4-3
TGCGCCAGCAGCCCTTCACAGGGGGCGACCGGGGAGCTGTTTTTT
CASSPSQGATGELFF
>-|TRBJ2-3|few|TRBV13
TGTGCCAGCAGACGACGTGGGGGAAGTGCCCGGGAATCGTTTAGCACAGATACGCAGTATTTT
CASRRRGGSARESFSTDTQYF
>TRBD1|TRBJ2-1|-|TRBV5-1
TGCGCCAGCAGCTTGTTGACCGGCACAGGGGATCCCACCTACAATGAGCAGTTCTTC
CASSLLTGTGDPTYNEQFF
>-|TRBJ1-1|-|TRBV14
TGTGCCAGCACCCGAGCAGGGGCCACTGAAGCTTTCTTT
CASTRAGATEAFF
>TRBD2|TRBJ2-4|-|TRBV29-1
TGCAGCGTTGACGGGGGGACCTCCAAAAACATTCAGTACTTC
CSVDGGTSKNIQYF
>-|TRBJ2-3|few|TRBV7-8
TGTGCCAGCAGCATCGACCTAGGGGATACGCAGTATTTT
CASSIDLGDTQYF
>-|TRBJ2-5|-|TRBV11-2
TGTGCCAGCAGCTTAGATCAGGGAGGAAGCGAGACCCAGTACTTC
CASSLDQGGSETQYF
>TRBD2|TRBJ2-7|few|TRBV4-2
TGTGCCAGCAGCCAAGTCCTAGCGGGAGCTTACGAGCAGTACTTC
CASSQVLAGAYEQYF
>-|TRBJ2-1|-|TRBV9
TGTGCCAGCAGCGGGAGACTAGGAACGGGTGAGCAGTTCTTC
CASSGRLGTGEQFF
>TRBD2|TRBJ2-4|-|TRBV7-2
TGTGCCAGCAGCCCCCCGGGGGGAAACAGAGCCAAAAACATTCAGTACTTC
CASSPPGGNRAKNIQYF
>-|TRBJ2-7|-|TRBV6-5
TGTGCCAGCAGGTTAGCCCCCAGATACTCCTACGAGCAGTACTTC
CASRLAPRYSYEQYF
>-|TRBJ1-2|few|TRBV5-1
TGCGCCAGCAGCCTCCAGGGGATCGGTGATGGCTACACCTTC
CASSLQGIGDGYTF
>-|TRBJ1-2|-|TRBV29-1
TGCAGTGCCAGCCTAGGTGTTCGGGCTGGCTACACCTTC
CSASLGVRAGYTF
>-|TRBJ2-1|-|TRBV9
TGTGCCAGCAGCGTTTGGGGACTCGTGGGAAACAATGAGCAGTTCTTC
CASSVWGLVGNNEQFF
>TRBD2|TRBJ2-7|few|TRBV14
TGTGCCAGCAGCCAAGGAGGACTAGCGAGCTACGAGCAGTACTTC
CASSQGGLASYEQYF
>TRBD2|TRBJ2-1|-|TRBV6-2/TRBV6-3
TGTGCCAGCAGTTACCTTGGGGGGGTTATTAATATCTACAATGAGCAGTTCTTC
CASSYLGGVINIYNEQFF
>TRBD2|TRBJ2-4|-|TRBV5-4
TGTGCCAGCAGCTTGATGGGTTCAGCGGGGTCAGCCAAAAACATTCAGTACTTC
CASSLMGSAGSAKNIQYF
>-|TRBJ2-3|few|TRBV10-1
TGCGCCAGCAGTGAGTCGGGGAAGGATACGCAGTATTTT
CASSESGKDTQYF
>-|TRBJ1-1|few|TRBV6-5
TGTGCCAGCAGTACAAGGGCTCCCGACACTGAAGCTTTCTTT
CASSTRAPDTEAFF
>-|TRBJ2-1|-|TRBV12-3/TRBV12-4
TGCGCCAGCAGTTTCAGGGTGGAAGGGTACAATGAGCAGTTCTTC
CASSFRVEGYNEQFF
>-|TRBJ2-5|few|TRBV7-2
TGTGCCAGCAGCTTGGGCCTCAACCCAAGTCGGACCCAGTACTTC
CASSLGLNPSRTQYF
>-|TRBJ2-3|few|TRBV14
TGTGCCAGCAGCCCCCAGGGCGGTACGCAGTATTTT
CASSPQGGTQYF
>TRBD1|TRBJ2-3|-|TRBV11-2
TGTGCCAGCAGATCGGCCCGGACAGGGCGCGCAGATACGCAGTATTTT
CASRSARTGRADTQYF
>-|TRBJ2-1|few|TRBV7-9
TGTGCCAGCAGCATACTAGCTTCGGGTGAGCAGTTCTTC
CASSILASGEQFF
>TRBD1|TRBJ2-3|-|TRBV11-2
TGTGCCAGCAGCACAGGGGTTTCAGATACGCAGTATTTT
CASSTGVSDTQYF
>-|TRBJ1-2|few|TRBV6-1
TGTGCCAGCAGTGAGCAGGTCTATGGCTACACCTTC
CASSEQVYGYTF
>-|TRBJ2-7|-|TRBV20-1
TGCAGTGCTAGAGATCGGGCTGAAAGGCTCTCCTCACTGTACGAGCAGTACTTC
CSARDRAERLSSLYEQYF
>-|TRBJ2-7|-|TRBV28
TGTGCCAGCAGTCCGGGATTTAACTCCTACGAGCAGTACTTC
CASSPGFNSYEQYF
>TRBD1|TRBJ1-5|-|TRBV28
TGTGCCAGCAGTTTACCGGCAGGGGGAACTCAGCCCCAGCATTTT
CASSLPAGGTQPQHF
>-|TRBJ2-3|-|TRBV20-1
TGCAGTGCAAGCATGCGCGCAGATACGCAGTATTTT
CSASMRADTQYF
>-|TRBJ2-1|few|TRBV7-9
TGTGCCAGCAGGACAGAAAACCCCCCAAATGAGCAGTTCTTC
CASRTENPPNEQFF
>-|TRBJ2-7|-|TRBV9
TGTGCCAGCAGCGTAAGGGGGGACTACCACCCCAATGAGCAGTACTTC
CASSVRGDYHPNEQYF
>TRBD2|TRBJ2-5|-|TRBV20-1
TGCAGTGCTAGAGATTTAGCGGGAAGGACGGGTGTTCAGGGGACCCAGTACTTC
CSARDLAGRTGVQGTQYF
>-|TRBJ1-1|-|TRBV29-1
TGCAGCGTTGCTGACAGCGGGAACACTGAAGCTTTCTTT
CSVADSGNTEAFF
>-|TRBJ2-3|few|TRBV15
TGTGCCACCAGCCCCCGGGACAAGGCCACAGATACGCAGTATTTT
CATSPRDKATDTQYF
>TRBD1|TRBJ2-3|-|TRBV15
TGTGCCACCAGCAGAGAGACAGGGGGTTTAGATACGCAGTATTTT
CATSRETGGLDTQYF
>-|TRBJ2-1|few|TRBV6-5
TGTGCCAGCAGAGGACGGAGGAATGAGCAGTTCTTC
CASRGRRNEQFF
>TRBD1|TRBJ1-2|few|TRBV7-9
TGTGCCAGCAGCCTGGGACAGGGAGGCTCCGATTCCTTCTATGGCTACACCTTC
CASSLGQGGSDSFYGYTF
>-|TRBJ2-2|-|TRBV7-9
TGTGCCAGCAGCTATCTTGACTGGGAGCTGTTTTTT
CASSYLDWELFF
>-|TRBJ2-1|-|TRBV9
TGTGCCAGCAGCGTGGGCCTAGATGAGCAGTTCTTC
CASSVGLDEQFF
>-|TRBJ2-6|once|TRBV7-9
TGTGCCAGCAGCTACCAGCGCTCTGGGGCCAACGTCCTAACTTTC
CASSYQRSGANVLTF
>TRBD2|TRBJ2-1|few|TRBV11-1
TGTGCCAGCAGCTTCGGACTAGCGGGAGGGCCGAGTTCCTACAATGAGCAGTTCTTC
CASSFGLAGGPSSYNEQFF
>-|TRBJ2-6|many|TRBV3-1
TGTGCCAGCAGGCCAACTGGGGCCAACGTCCTGACTTTC
CASRPTGANVLTF
>TRBD1|TRBJ2-7|-|TRBV7-2
TGTGCCAGCAGCCAGGGACAGCAGCAGTACTTC
CASSQGQQQYF
>TRBD1|TRBJ2-7|-|TRBV5-1
TGCGCCAGCAGCAGTGGACAGGGCCCGTCGGGGCACTACGAGCAGTACTTC
CASSSGQGPSGHYEQYF
>-|TRBJ2-7|few|TRBV6-6
TGTGCCAGCAGGCCCGGCCGTGCGCAGGAGCAGTACTTC
CASRPGRAQEQYF
>TRBD1|TRBJ1-1|few|TRBV7-9
TGTGCCAGCAGACAGGGACAGGGGAGGACTGAAGCTTTCTTT
CASRQGQGRTEAFF
>TRBD1|TRBJ2-5|few|TRBV6-5
TGCGCCAGCGGCCCACTAAGGACAGGAGGCAACTACGAGCGGTACTTC
CASGPLRTGGNYERYF
>TRBD2|TRBJ2-1|-|TRBV20-1
TGCAGTGCTAGAACAGGGTCGGGGGGGCGGAATGAGCAGTTCTTC
CSARTGSGGRNEQFF
>-|TRBJ2-5|once|TRBV3-1
TGTGCCAGCAGCCAAGAAGGGTCCGCCCAGTACTTC
CASSQEGSAQYF
>-|TRBJ2-7|-|TRBV7-2
TGTGCCAGCAGCGCCCAGGGGCAGGACTACGAGCAGTACTTC
CASSAQGQDYEQYF